This entry lists 31 T cell receptor beta chains sequenced from one sample in a study of blood T cell repertoires in COVID-19. Generated by immunoSEQ multiplex PCR, the TCRdb table keeps only in-frame clones and is missing some. The repertoire holds hundreds of thousands of clones, with 80% as singletons. Sequenced input: PBMCs or T cells enriched from blood (not recorded which). Receptor source: a woman aged 40 to 50 with acute COVID-19.

The chain links TRBV12-3 or TRBV12-4 to TRBJ1-1; TRBD1 matches at 7 bases. The CDR3 sequence is 13 residues long. Germline trimming cut 5 bases from V and 5 bases from J; bases unmatched to any gene: 5. The CDR3 spells CASSETGMTEAFF. The CDR3 DNA follows: TGTGCCAGCAGTGAGACAGGGATGACTGAAGCTTTCTTT.

The chain uses TRBV28 and TRBJ1-3, with D uncertain. The CDR3 runs to 13 residues. Trimming stripped 6 bases from V and 5 bases from J, with 11 bases between. Germline values: CDR1 MDHEN, CDR2 SYDVKM. The CDR3 spells CASSGRRRNTIYF. DNA of the CDR3: TGTGCCAGCAGCGGGAGGCGGAGAAACACCATATATTTT.

The V and J genes are TRBV28 and TRBJ1-2; 9 nucleotides match TRBD1. Germline V lookup: CDR1 MDHEN, CDR2 SYDVKM. J lost 7 bases, V lost 5 bases, and 8 bases had no gene match. CDR3 length: 14 amino acids. DNA of the CDR3: TGTGCCAGCAGTCCCCGGGACAGGGTCCCTGGCTACACCTTC. Amino acid sequence: CASSPRDRVPGYTF.

The rearrangement uses TRBV11-2 and TRBJ1-2; 10 bases are a match to TRBD1. CDR3 length equals 16 residues. Germline trimming cut 5 bases from V and 4 bases from J; bases unmatched to any gene: 10. Germline V gives CDR1 SGHAT, CDR2 FQNNGV. DNA for the CDR3: TGTGCCAGCAGCCGAAATGACAGGGGGCCAGCCTATGGCTACACCTTC. Its protein is CASSRNDRGPAYGYTF.

A word on this clone: At one boundary the junction diverges from the germline segment, which might be a read error. The CDR3 here is CASSSGTDVTYTQYF. CDR3 DNA sequence: TGTGCCAGCAGCTCCGGGACTGACGTCACATATACGCAGTATTTT. The chain carries TRBV7-3 and TRBJ2-3; tentatively, D is TRBD2 (6 bases). From germline, CDR1 is SGHTA and CDR2 FQGTGA. This CDR3 contains 15 residues. The full variable domain, in which reference TRBV7-3 and TRBJ2-3 provide the parts outside the CDR3, is GAGVSQTPSNKVTEKGKYVELRCDPISGHTALYWYRQSLGQGPEFLIYFQGTGAADDSGLPNDRFFAVRPEGSVSTLKIQRTERGDSAVYLCASSSGTDVTYTQYFGPGTRLTVL.

The chain employs TRBV19 and TRBJ1-5; no firm D call. The CDR3 length is 14 residues. V was cut by 1 base and J by 0 bases, with 4 bases left in between. The germline CDR1 and CDR2 sequences are LNHDA and SQIVND (reference sequence). CDR3 nucleotides: TGTGCCAGTAGTATAGCGTATAGCAATCAGCCCCAGCATTTT. It translates to CASSIAYSNQPQHF.

The DNA of the CDR3 is TGTGCCAGCAGTACAGGCTACTACGAGCAGTACTTC. Protein product: CASSTGYYEQYF. This chain uses TRBV28 with TRBJ2-7, with D possibly TRBD1 on 5 matching bases. The CDR3 is 12 amino acids. Germline V gene data show CDR1 as MDHEN and CDR2 as SYDVKM. V was pared by 5 bases and J by 3 bases, with 8 bases between.

This chain links TRBV19 with TRBJ2-1; 7 bases align to TRBD1. V lost 7 bases and J lost 4; bases outside the gene matches: 10. Germline CDR1 reads LNHDA; CDR2 reads SQIVND (reference sequence). The CDR3 runs 15 residues. The CDR3, as DNA: TGTGCCAGTAAGTGGAGTACGGGACAGTACAATGAGCAGTTCTTC. Translation: CASKWSTGQYNEQFF.

The V gene is TRBV6-1, the J gene TRBJ2-1, with 14 bases that match TRBD2. V shed 4 bases, J shed 7 bases, and the junction held 6 bases outside the gene matches. The CDR3 contains 16 residues. Germline values: CDR1 MNHNS, CDR2 SASEGT. The chain's CDR3 is CASSAGTSGSRNEQFF. The DNA of the CDR3 is TGTGCCAGCAGTGCCGGGACTAGCGGGAGTAGGAATGAGCAGTTCTTC.

V is TRBV7-2 and J is TRBJ2-1; D uncertain. CDR1 and CDR2 (germline): SGHTA, FQGNSA. This CDR3 region has 16 residues. Trimming took 1 base from V and 1 from J, leaving 11 bases between them. CDR3 residues: CASSLERGASYNEQFF. The CDR3 coding sequence is TGTGCCAGCAGCTTAGAGCGCGGAGCGTCCTACAATGAGCAGTTCTTC. Combining the CDR3 with reference TRBV7-2 and TRBJ2-1 gives the whole variable domain GAGVSQSPSNKVTEKGKDVELRCDPISGHTALYWYRQSLGQGLEFLIYFQGNSAPDKSGLPSDRFSAERTGGSVSTLTIQRTQQEDSAVYLCASSLERGASYNEQFFGPGTRLTVL.

V is TRBV9 and J is TRBJ2-1, with D tentatively TRBD2 (7 bases). CDR1 SGDLS and CDR2 YYNGEE come from the germline V gene. Deletions cut 0 bases from V and 5 bases from J, with 18 bases between. The CDR3 length is 17 residues. CDR3 region: CASSVEGGVRGNNEQFF. CDR3 DNA: TGTGCCAGCAGCGTAGAAGGGGGGGTGCGAGGCAACAATGAGCAGTTCTTC.

The chain is built from TRBV10-3 and TRBJ1-5; D gene uncertain. Between the trimmed V and J ends, which lost 7 bases and 0 bases, there was a span of 10 bases. This CDR3 region has 14 residues. From germline, CDR1 is ENHRY and CDR2 SYGVKD. CDR3 sequence (DNA): TGTGCCATCAAACCGGGAAATAGCAATCAGCCCCAGCATTTT. Its protein product is CAIKPGNSNQPQHF.

As concerns this clone: Other DNA sequences from this sample encode an identical CDR3 as well. This rearrangement joins TRBV5-1 to TRBJ2-1; D perhaps matches TRBD2 (5 bases). Looked up from germline, CDR1 is SGHRS and CDR2 is YFSETQ. Trimming cost V 5 bases and J 0 bases, with 12 bases left between them. The CDR3 sequence is 15 residues long. This chain's CDR3 is CASSLDSSSYNEQFF. CDR3 nucleotide sequence: TGCGCCAGCAGTCTGGACTCGAGCTCCTACAATGAGCAGTTCTTC.

The genes are TRBV6-2 or TRBV6-3 and TRBJ2-5, with TRBD2 as a possible D gene (5 bases). The ends were cut back, 2 bases at V and 2 bases at J, with 9 bases in the middle. The CDR3 loop spans 14 amino acids. Per the germline V gene, CDR1 is MNHEY and CDR2 is SVGEGT. The CDR3 reads CASSYTTGQETQYF. DNA of the CDR3: TGTGCCAGCAGTTACACGACGGGGCAAGAGACCCAGTACTTC.

Written as DNA, the CDR3 is TGCAGTGCGCACGACAGGCCGGGGGCTTTCTTT. Its protein product is CSAHDRPGAFF. The V gene is TRBV20-1, the J gene TRBJ1-1; a weak D match, TRBD1 (6 bases). Trimming took off 6 bases at V and 11 bases at J, with 16 bases between the two ends. Looked up from germline, CDR1 is DFQATT and CDR2 is SNEGSKA (reference sequence). This CDR3 comprises 11 residues.

This chain connects TRBV10-3 to TRBJ1-5; D call uncertain. The CDR3 covers 13 residues. With 10 bases removed from V and 0 bases from J, the gap between germline ends came to 10 bases. The germline V gene has CDR1 ENHRY and CDR2 SYGVKD. CDR3 amino acids: CASGRDSNQPQHF. The CDR3 DNA sequence: TGTGCCAGCGGACGGGATAGCAATCAGCCCCAGCATTTT.

The chain has TRBV5-1 and TRBJ2-2; D is unresolved. The V gene lost 3 bases and the J gene lost 5 bases, with 5 bases spanning the gap. The CDR3 loop spans 12 amino acids. Germline values: CDR1 SGHRS, CDR2 YFSETQ. The DNA for the CDR3 is TGCGCCAGCAGCTCAGGTACCGGGGAGCTGTTTTTT. Translation: CASSSGTGELFF.

The chain recombines TRBV9 with TRBJ2-7, with D tentatively TRBD2 (6 bases). Deletions cut 10 bases from V and 6 bases from J, with 23 bases between. This CDR3 has 14 residues. Germline CDR1 reads SGDLS; CDR2 reads YYNGEE. This chain's CDR3 is CAVKGGAFRAEQYF. The CDR3 DNA follows: TGTGCCGTTAAGGGCGGGGCCTTCCGGGCCGAGCAGTACTTC.

This clone turned up a few times. The chain joins TRBV4-1 to TRBJ2-3; possible D gene TRBD1, 5 bases. CDR1 is MGHRA, CDR2 YSYEKL, per germline. This CDR3 spans 14 amino acids. The V gene lost 4 bases and the J gene lost 1 base, with 9 bases spanning the gap. The CDR3 DNA reads TGCGCCAGCAGCCTAGGGGAAGGCACAGATACGCAGTATTTT. Its translation: CASSLGEGTDTQYF.

The genes are TRBV9 and TRBJ2-1; perhaps TRBD2 as D (6 bases). V lost 0 bases to trimming and J lost 7 bases, with 17 bases between them. This CDR3 spans 16 amino acids. Germline CDR1 SGDLS, CDR2 YYNGEE. The CDR3 DNA reads TGTGCCAGCAGCGTAGCTCCGAGCGGGTGGACGAATGAGCAGTTCTTC. It yields the protein CASSVAPSGWTNEQFF. Full variable domain (rest looked up from reference TRBV9 and TRBJ2-1): DSGVTQTPKHLITATGQRVTLRCSPRSGDLSVYWYQQSLDQGLQFLIQYYNGEERAKGNILERFSAQQFPDLHSELNLSSLELGDSALYFCASSVAPSGWTNEQFFGPGTRLTVL.

The rearrangement joins TRBV7-8 to TRBJ1-5, with TRBD1 matching over 7 bases. Germline V gene data show CDR1 as SGHVS and CDR2 as FQNEAQ. V was pared by 0 bases and J by 1 base, with 15 bases of the junction left unmatched. The CDR3 has 20 amino acids. The CDR3 reads CASSLARFSRDRASNQPQHF. The CDR3 DNA reads as TGTGCCAGCAGCTTAGCGCGTTTCTCCAGAGACAGGGCCAGCAATCAGCCCCAGCATTTT.

V is TRBV5-1 and J is TRBJ1-2; 8 positions match TRBD1. J was trimmed by 8 bases and V by 3 bases; bases with no gene match: 12. The CDR3 sequence is 15 residues long. Per germline, CDR1 SGHRS and CDR2 YFSETQ. CDR3 amino acids: CASSYTQGDSGGYTF. Here the CDR3 DNA reads TGCGCCAGCAGCTACACACAGGGGGACTCTGGAGGCTACACCTTC.

The rearrangement joins TRBV5-6 to TRBJ2-5; tentative D call: TRBD1 (5 bases). V dropped 0 bases and J dropped 6 bases, with 9 bases sitting between them. This CDR3 has 13 amino acids. Germline loops: CDR1 SGHDT, CDR2 YYEEEE. For the CDR3, the DNA is TGTGCCAGCAGCTTGGGGCAGGGAAAGACCCAGTACTTC. It encodes CASSLGQGKTQYF. The full variable domain, rest sourced from reference TRBV5-6 and TRBJ2-5, is DAGVTQSPTHLIKTRGQQVTLRCSPKSGHDTVSWYQQALGQGPQFIFQYYEEEERQRGNFPDRFSGHQFPNYSSELNVNALLLGDSALYLCASSLGQGKTQYFGPGTRLLVL.

V gene TRBV7-3 combines with J gene TRBJ1-2; D is uncertain. The CDR3 is made up of 15 amino acids. V was pared by 2 bases and J by 1 base, with 11 bases between. Germline V lookup: CDR1 SGHTA, CDR2 FQGTGA. Written as DNA, the CDR3 is TGTGCCAGCAGCTTAGTGCAGATCATTAACTATGGCTACACCTTC. It encodes CASSLVQIINYGYTF.

This chain uses TRBV28 with TRBJ2-7, with a possible D match to TRBD2 (5 bases). This CDR3 region has 13 residues. With 4 bases removed from V and 2 bases from J, the gap between germline ends came to 9 bases. Germline V lookup: CDR1 MDHEN, CDR2 SYDVKM. Written as DNA, the CDR3 is TGTGCCAGCAGTTCCGGGGTCGCCTACGAGCAGTACTTC. This sequence encodes CASSSGVAYEQYF.

Turning to this clone: At one end the junction does not follow the germline gene, possibly because of a read error. Other DNA sequences from this sample encode an identical CDR3 as well. The chain is built from TRBV4-3 and TRBJ2-7; D remains unclear. Germline V CDR1 and CDR2: LGHNA, YSLEER. This CDR3 has 15 amino acids. This CDR3 reads CASSQDPQNSYEQYF. In DNA form, the CDR3 reads TGCGCTAGCAGCCAAGACCCACAGAACTCCTACGAGCAGTACTTC.

The chain is built from TRBV25-1 and TRBJ2-1; 7 bases line up with TRBD1. The CDR3 loop spans 15 amino acids. V lost 8 bases, J lost 2 bases, and 9 bases stayed unmatched. Germline CDR1 MGHDK, CDR2 SYGVNS. The CDR3 spells CASGPRDRAYNEQFF. The DNA for the CDR3 is TGTGCCAGCGGTCCCCGAGACAGGGCCTACAATGAGCAGTTCTTC.

This chain uses TRBV6-5 with TRBJ2-1, with 10 bases matching TRBD1. Germline V gene data show CDR1 as MNHEY and CDR2 as SVGAGI. This CDR3 is built from 14 residues. J was trimmed by 6 bases and V by 5 bases; bases with no gene match: 4. This CDR3 is CASSRQGAPNEQFF. In DNA form, the CDR3 reads TGTGCCAGCAGTAGACAGGGGGCGCCCAATGAGCAGTTCTTC.

This chain uses TRBV25-1 with TRBJ1-3; 8 nucleotides align to TRBD1. The CDR3 extends over 15 amino acids. V trimming: 6 bases; J trimming: 7 bases; junction bases outside the gene matches: 11. From germline, CDR1 is MGHDK and CDR2 SYGVNS. CDR3 loop: CASSPLQGVVNTIYF. CDR3 nucleotides: TGTGCCAGCAGCCCCTTACAGGGGGTGGTGAACACCATATATTTT.

The chain uses TRBV28 and TRBJ1-4; D not certain. Between the trimmed V and J ends, which lost 3 bases and 8 bases, there was a span of 10 bases. Germline V CDR1 and CDR2: MDHEN, SYDVKM. The CDR3 is 13 amino acids. CDR3 loop: CASSLSRLEKLFF. The CDR3 nucleotides read TGTGCCAGCAGTTTGTCTCGGTTGGAAAAACTGTTTTTT. Combining the CDR3 with reference TRBV28 and TRBJ1-4 gives the whole variable domain DVKVTQSSRYLVKRTGEKVFLECVQDMDHENMFWYRQDPGLGLRLIYFSYDVKMKEKGDIPEGYSVSREKKERFSLILESASTNQTSMYLCASSLSRLEKLFFGSGTQLSVL.

In DNA form, the CDR3 reads TGTGCCAGCAGCTTAGATTCAGTCTACGAGCAGTACTTC. This translates into CASSLDSVYEQYF. The chain couples TRBV7-2 to TRBJ2-7; D uncertain. The CDR3 sequence is 13 residues long. Per the germline V gene, CDR1 is SGHTA and CDR2 is FQGNSA. Trimming left V 1 base short and J 3 bases short, with 7 bases between.